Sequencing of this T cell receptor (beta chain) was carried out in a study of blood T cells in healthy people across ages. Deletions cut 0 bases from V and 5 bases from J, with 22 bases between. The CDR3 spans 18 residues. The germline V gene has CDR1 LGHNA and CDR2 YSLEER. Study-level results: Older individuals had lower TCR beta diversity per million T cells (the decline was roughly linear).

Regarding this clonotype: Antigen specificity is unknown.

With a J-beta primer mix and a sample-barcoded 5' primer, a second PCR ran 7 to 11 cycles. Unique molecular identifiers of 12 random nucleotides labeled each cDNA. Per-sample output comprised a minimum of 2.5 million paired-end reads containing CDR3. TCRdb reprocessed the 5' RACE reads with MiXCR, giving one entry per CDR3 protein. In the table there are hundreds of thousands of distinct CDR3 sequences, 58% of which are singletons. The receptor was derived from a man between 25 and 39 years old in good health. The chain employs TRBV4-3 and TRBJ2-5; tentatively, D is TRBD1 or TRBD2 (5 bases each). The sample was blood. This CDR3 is CASSQDRSGASPEETQYF. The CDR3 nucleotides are TGCGCCAGCAGCCAAGATAGATCCGGGGCCAGCCCCGAGGAGACCCAGTACTTC.